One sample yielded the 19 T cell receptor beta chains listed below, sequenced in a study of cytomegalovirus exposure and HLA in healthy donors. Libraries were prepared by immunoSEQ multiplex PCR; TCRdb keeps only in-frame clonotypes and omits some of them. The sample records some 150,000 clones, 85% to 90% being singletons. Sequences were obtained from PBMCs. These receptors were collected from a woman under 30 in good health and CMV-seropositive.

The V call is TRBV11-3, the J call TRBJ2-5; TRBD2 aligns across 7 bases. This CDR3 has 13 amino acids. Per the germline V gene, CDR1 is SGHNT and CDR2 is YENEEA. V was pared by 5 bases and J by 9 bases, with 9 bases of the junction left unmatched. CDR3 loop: CASSGARGRAQYF. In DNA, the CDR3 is TGTGCCAGCAGCGGCGCCCGGGGGAGGGCCCAGTACTTC.

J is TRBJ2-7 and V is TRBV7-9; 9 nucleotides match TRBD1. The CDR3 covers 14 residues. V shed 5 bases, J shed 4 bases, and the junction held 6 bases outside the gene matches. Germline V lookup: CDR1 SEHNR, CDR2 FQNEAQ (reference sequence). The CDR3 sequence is CASSRTGGRYEQYF. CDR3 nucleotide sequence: TGTGCCAGCAGCCGCACAGGGGGCAGGTACGAGCAGTACTTC.

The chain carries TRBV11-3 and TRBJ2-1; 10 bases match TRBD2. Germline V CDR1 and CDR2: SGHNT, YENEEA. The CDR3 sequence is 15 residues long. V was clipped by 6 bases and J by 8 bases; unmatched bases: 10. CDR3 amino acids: CASSPRLAGVDEQFF. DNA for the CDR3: TGTGCCAGCAGTCCTCGACTAGCGGGTGTAGATGAGCAGTTCTTC. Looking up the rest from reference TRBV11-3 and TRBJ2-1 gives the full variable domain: EAGVVQSPRYKIIEKKQPVAFWCNPISGHNTLYWYLQNLGQGPELLIRYENEEAVDDSQLPKDRFSAERLKGVDSTLKIQPAELGDSAVYLCASSPRLAGVDEQFFGPGTRLTVL.

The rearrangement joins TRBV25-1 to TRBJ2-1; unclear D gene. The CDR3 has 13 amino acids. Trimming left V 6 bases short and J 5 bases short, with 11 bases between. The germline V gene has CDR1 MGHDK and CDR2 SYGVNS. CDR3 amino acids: CASRLSGHNEQFF. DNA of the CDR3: TGTGCCAGCAGATTGTCAGGTCACAATGAGCAGTTCTTC.

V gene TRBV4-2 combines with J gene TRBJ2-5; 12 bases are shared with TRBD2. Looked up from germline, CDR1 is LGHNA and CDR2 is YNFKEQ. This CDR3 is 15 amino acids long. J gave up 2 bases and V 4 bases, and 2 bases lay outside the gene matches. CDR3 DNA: TGTGCCAGCAGCCTGGGGACTAGCGGGCAAGAGACCCAGTACTTC. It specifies CASSLGTSGQETQYF.

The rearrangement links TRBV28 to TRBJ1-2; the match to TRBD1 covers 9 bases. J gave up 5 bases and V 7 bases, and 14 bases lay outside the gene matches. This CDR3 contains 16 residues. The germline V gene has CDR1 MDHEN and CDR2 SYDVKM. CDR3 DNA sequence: TGTGCCAGCAAGATGACCGGGACAGGGATCCGTTATGGCTACACCTTC. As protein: CASKMTGTGIRYGYTF.

The CDR3: CASSLEISRGPEAFF. CDR3 nucleotide sequence: TGTGCCAGCAGCTTAGAGATTTCCAGGGGGCCTGAAGCTTTCTTT. The V gene is TRBV7-9, the J gene TRBJ1-1, with 8 positions matching TRBD1. The V gene end was trimmed by 1 base and the J gene end by 6 bases; junction bases not matched to a gene: 7. CDR1 and CDR2 from the germline V gene are SEHNR and FQNEAQ (reference sequence). The CDR3 consists of 15 residues. Using reference TRBV7-9 and TRBJ1-1 for the parts outside the CDR3, the full variable domain is DTGVSQNPRHKITKRGQNVTFRCDPISEHNRLYWYRQTLGQGPEFLTYFQNEAQLEKSRLLSDRFSAERPKGSFSTLEIQRTEQGDSAMYLCASSLEISRGPEAFFGQGTRLTVV.

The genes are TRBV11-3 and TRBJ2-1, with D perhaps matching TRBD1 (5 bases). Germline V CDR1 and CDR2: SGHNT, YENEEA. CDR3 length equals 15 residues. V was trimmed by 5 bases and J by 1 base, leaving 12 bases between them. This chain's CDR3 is CASSREGVSYNEQFF. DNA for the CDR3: TGTGCCAGCAGCCGAGAAGGGGTGTCCTACAATGAGCAGTTCTTC.

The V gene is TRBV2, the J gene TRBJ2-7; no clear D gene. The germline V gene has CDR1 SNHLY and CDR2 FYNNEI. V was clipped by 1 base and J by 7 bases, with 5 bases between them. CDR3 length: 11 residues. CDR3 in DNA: TGTGCCAGCAGTGAAGGTCGGGAGCAGTACTTC. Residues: CASSEGREQYF.

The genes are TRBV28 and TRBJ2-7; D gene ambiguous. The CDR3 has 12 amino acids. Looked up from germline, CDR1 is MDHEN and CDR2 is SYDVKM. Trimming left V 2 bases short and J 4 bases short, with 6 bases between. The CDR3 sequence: CASSLVEYEQYF. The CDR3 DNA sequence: TGTGCCAGCAGTTTAGTGGAGTACGAGCAGTACTTC.

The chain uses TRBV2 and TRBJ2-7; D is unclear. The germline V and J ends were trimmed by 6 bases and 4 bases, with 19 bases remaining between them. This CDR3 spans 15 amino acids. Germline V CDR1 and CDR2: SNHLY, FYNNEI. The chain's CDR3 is CASRPSPGTWYEQYF. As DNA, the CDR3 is TGTGCCAGCAGACCCTCCCCGGGTACCTGGTACGAGCAGTACTTC.

Here the CDR3 reads CATSGGLAEGEFF. CDR3 in DNA: TGTGCCACCTCGGGGGGGCTAGCGGAGGGGGAGTTCTTC. The rearrangement uses TRBV28 and TRBJ2-1, with 8 nucleotides matching TRBD2. J gave up 14 bases and V 10 bases, and 16 bases lay outside the gene matches. Germline V CDR1 and CDR2: MDHEN, SYDVKM. This CDR3 has 13 residues. The whole variable domain, remainder taken from reference TRBV28 and TRBJ2-1, is DVKVTQSSRYLVKRTGEKVFLECVQDMDHENMFWYRQDPGLGLRLIYFSYDVKMKEKGDIPEGYSVSREKKERFSLILESASTNQTSMYLCATSGGLAEGEFFGPGTRLTVL.

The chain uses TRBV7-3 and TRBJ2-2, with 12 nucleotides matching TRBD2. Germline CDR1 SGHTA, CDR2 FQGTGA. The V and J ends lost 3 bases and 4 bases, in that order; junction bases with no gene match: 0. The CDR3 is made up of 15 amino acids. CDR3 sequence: CASSLTSGSTGELFF. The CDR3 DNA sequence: TGTGCCAGCAGCTTGACTAGCGGGAGCACCGGGGAGCTGTTTTTT.

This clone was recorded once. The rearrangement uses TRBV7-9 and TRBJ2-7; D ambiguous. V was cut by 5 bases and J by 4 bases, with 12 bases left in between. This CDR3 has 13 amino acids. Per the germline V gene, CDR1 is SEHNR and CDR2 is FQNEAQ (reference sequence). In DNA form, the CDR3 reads TGTGCCAGCAGCAACTCCTTGGTGTACGAGCAGTACTTC. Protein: CASSNSLVYEQYF.

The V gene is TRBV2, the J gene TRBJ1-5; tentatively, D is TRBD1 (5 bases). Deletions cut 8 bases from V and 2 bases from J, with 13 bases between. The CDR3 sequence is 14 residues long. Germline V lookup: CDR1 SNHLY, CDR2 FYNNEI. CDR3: CASRGYAGNQPQHF. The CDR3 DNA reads TGTGCCAGCCGGGGGTATGCGGGCAATCAGCCCCAGCATTTT.

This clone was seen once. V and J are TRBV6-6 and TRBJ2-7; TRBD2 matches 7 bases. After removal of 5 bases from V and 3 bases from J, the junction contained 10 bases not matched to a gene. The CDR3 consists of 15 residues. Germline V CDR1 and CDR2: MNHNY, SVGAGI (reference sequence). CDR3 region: CASSTLEAGIYEQYF. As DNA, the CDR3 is TGTGCCAGCAGTACGCTAGAAGCGGGAATCTACGAGCAGTACTTC.

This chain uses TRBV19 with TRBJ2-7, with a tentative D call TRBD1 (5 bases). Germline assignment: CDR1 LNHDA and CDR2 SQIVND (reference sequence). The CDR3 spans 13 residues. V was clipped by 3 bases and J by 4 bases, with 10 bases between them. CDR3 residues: CASSIGASYEQYF. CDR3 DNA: TGTGCCAGTAGTATTGGGGCAAGTTACGAGCAGTACTTC.

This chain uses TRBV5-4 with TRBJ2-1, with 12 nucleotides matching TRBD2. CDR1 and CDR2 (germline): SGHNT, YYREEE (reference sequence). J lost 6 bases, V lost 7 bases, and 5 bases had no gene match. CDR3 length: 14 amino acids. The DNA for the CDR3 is TGTGCCAGCCGCCGACTAGCGGGAGTCAATGAGCAGTTCTTC. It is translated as CASRRLAGVNEQFF. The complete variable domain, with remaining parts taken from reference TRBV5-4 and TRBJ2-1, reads ETGVTQSPTHLIKTRGQQVTLRCSSQSGHNTVSWYQQALGQGPQFIFQYYREEENGRGNFPPRFSGLQFPNYSSELNVNALELDDSALYLCASRRLAGVNEQFFGPGTRLTVL.

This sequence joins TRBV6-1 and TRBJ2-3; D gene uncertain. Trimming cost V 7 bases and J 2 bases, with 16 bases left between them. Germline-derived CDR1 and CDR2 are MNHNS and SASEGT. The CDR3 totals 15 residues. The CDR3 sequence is CASNFYGGYTDTQYF. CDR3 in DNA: TGTGCCAGCAACTTTTATGGCGGTTACACAGATACGCAGTATTTT.